This T cell receptor beta chain was obtained from a study of T-cell reconstitution after alpha-beta-depleted transplantation in children. Whole-study results and caveats: Among T cells one year after transplant, newly produced cells accounted for most counts and diversity. From surviving recipient T cells and thymic progenitors came the high day-60 TCRbeta diversity observed in some patients. Where alpha-beta T cells came from about two months after transplant was reportedly several hundred expanded graft clones.

A word on this clonotype: Its matching antigen is unknown.

Unique molecular identifiers were incorporated when the TCRbeta library was constructed. TCRdb passed the PCR reads through MiXCR, listing each CDR3 protein once. The table includes under 400,000 distinct CDR3 sequences, approximately 20% detected once. The germline CDR1 and CDR2 sequences are SGHRS and YFSETQ. The V gene lost 3 bases and the J gene lost 2 bases, with 8 bases spanning the gap. CDR3 length: 13 residues. The gene calls are TRBV5-1 and TRBJ1-2, with a possible D match to TRBD1 (5 bases). The sample in question was PBMCs, mostly from graft donor cells, obtained 180 days after TCRalphabeta/CD19-depleted stem cell transplant. The sequence was obtained from a male patient between 10 and 17 years old who had a stem cell transplant for acute lymphoblastic leukemia, so the T cells may come from the graft donor. The CDR3 DNA follows: TGCGCCAGCAGCTGGGGACGGAACTATGGCTACACCTTC. This encodes CASSWGRNYGYTF.